This T cell receptor (beta chain) was sequenced for a study (dated by TCRdb to the mid-2010s). About the study as a whole: The study tested whether tumor-infiltrating Tregs in breast cancer are recruited from blood Tregs or converted in situ from other CD4+ T cell subsets. Study-wide conclusions, independent of this receptor: The larger-cohort validation was restricted to a single TCR beta V-J rearrangement rather than whole repertoires. Tumor-infiltrating Treg TCR alpha and beta sequences overlapped most with tumor naive CD4+ T cells, then with blood naive CD4+ T cells. In terms of TCR gene usage, tumor memory CD4+ T cells clustered together with blood and lymph node memory CD4+ cells, as well as with lymph node naive CD4+ cells.

Cells that were CD4+CD25+CD127-/low were the ones isolated as Tregs. Tregs, naive and memory CD4+ T cells from tumor, blood and ipsilateral draining lymph nodes of a handful of breast cancer patients underwent full-length TCR alpha and beta sequencing. Tumor tissue, along with lymph nodes from ipsilateral axillary dissection, was perfused with PBS, minced, and then digested using collagenase I and hyaluronidase. Sorted cell populations were confirmed by FACS to exceed 90% purity. CDR1 and CDR2 were assigned from the germline V gene as SGHTA and FQGNSA. Deletion took 1 base off V and 5 bases off J, with a span of 18 bases between the germline ends. The CDR3 has 16 amino acids, counting the end cysteine and phenylalanine. Only the CDR3 DNA is retained, 48 bases long and in frame from the first base. Full-length TCR variable regions were amplified by 5' RACE PCR using constant-region reverse primers, and then by semi-nested PCR using Nested Universal Primer A. Using the ReliaPrep RNA Cell Miniprep System, total RNA was extracted, and the SMARTer RACE 5'/3' Kit was then used to reverse transcribe the RNA into 5'RACE-ready cDNA. Multiplex adaptors were used to barcode full-length TCR alpha and beta libraries, and the barcoded libraries were sequenced on an Illumina MiSeq. Turning to the authors' computational methods: For each of nine subset-tissue groups, sequencing data from the five patients were pooled, and the groups were compared by unsupervised clustering of TCR gene usage. The Morisita-Horn index, with shared sequences weighted by their contribution to each repertoire, was used to calculate repertoire similarity. The public reads were reanalyzed by TCRdb: fastp trimming at Q25, MiXCR alignment, in-frame beta chains only. Rows with a matching CDR3 protein are joined into one entry that keeps the most common DNA and genes. It is TCRdb's table, rather than the study itself, that gives the V and J calls and clone size. The sample table contains 50,000 to 70,000 distinct CDR3 sequences; only one count was recorded for 20% of them. Of the sample, 3.2% falls within the top ten clones.

In the case of this clonotype: The specificity of this receptor is unknown. Within one base of it there is no much larger clone, and no base qualities were kept.

The source material was tumor-infiltrating Tregs sorted from the breast tumor. The sequence was obtained from a female donor with breast cancer. The chain couples TRBV7-2 to TRBJ2-7; TRBD1 is perhaps the D gene, given 8 matching bases. CDR3 loop: CASSLGTGRGQNEQYF. The DNA sequence is TGTGCCAGCAGCTTAGGGACAGGGAGGGGTCAGAACGAGCAGTACTTC.